The 27 T cell receptor beta chains in this list originate from one sample, sequenced in a study of blood T cell repertoires in COVID-19. Profiled with immunoSEQ multiplex PCR; TCRdb holds only in-frame clones, not every one. The sample carries about 280,000 clones, roughly 80% recorded once. Sequenced material: PBMCs or T cells enriched from blood (not recorded which). These receptors were taken from a man aged 35 to 55 who had been exposed to COVID-19.

A word on this clone: One end of the junction fails to match germline, which may point to a read error. This chain uses TRBV20-1 with TRBJ2-5, with a weak D call TRBD1 (6 bases). CDR1 and CDR2 from the germline V gene are DFQATT and SNEGSKA (reference sequence). The CDR3 covers 11 residues. The CDR3 nucleotides read TGCAGTGGTAGAAGGGGGGAGACCCAGTACTTC. This sequence encodes CSGRRGETQYF.

The rearrangement uses TRBV3-1 (or the pseudogene TRBV3-2) and TRBJ1-1; D uncertain. Germline CDR1 reads LGHDT; CDR2 reads YNNKEL (reference sequence). The CDR3 runs 12 residues. Trimming took off 2 bases at V and 7 bases at J, with 8 bases between the two ends. The DNA for the CDR3 is TGTGCCAGCAGCCAATCGCGAGGTGAAGCTTTCTTT. Translating it yields CASSQSRGEAFF.

V is TRBV11-2 and J is TRBJ2-5; 7 bases are shared with TRBD1. The J segment lost 5 bases and the V segment lost 5 bases, leaving 8 bases of the junction unmatched. Germline CDR1 and CDR2: SGHAT and FQNNGV. The length of the CDR3 is 14 residues. Here the CDR3 reads CASSLQGSWETQYF. The CDR3 DNA follows: TGTGCCAGCAGCCTACAGGGGTCGTGGGAGACCCAGTACTTC. The full variable domain, in which reference TRBV11-2 and TRBJ2-5 provide the parts outside the CDR3, is EAGVAQSPRYKIIEKRQSVAFWCNPISGHATLYWYQQILGQGPKLLIQFQNNGVVDDSQLPKDRFSAERLKGVDSTLKIQPAKLEDSAVYLCASSLQGSWETQYFGPGTRLLVL.

The chain carries TRBV18 and TRBJ2-5; weak D call: TRBD1 (6 bases). V lost 4 bases to trimming and J lost 5 bases, with 11 bases between them. Germline lookup yields CDR1 KGHSH and CDR2 LQKENI. The CDR3 is 13 amino acids. In DNA form, the CDR3 reads TGTGCCAGCTCACAAGGGACACGGGAGACCCAGTACTTC. Its protein product is CASSQGTRETQYF.

The chain is built from TRBV10-3 and TRBJ1-2, with D maybe TRBD1 (6 bases). The germline V gene encodes CDR1 ENHRY and CDR2 SYGVKD. V was clipped by 7 bases and J by 2 bases, with 11 bases between them. The CDR3 length is 13 residues. In DNA, the CDR3 is TGTGCCATCACCCTTGACAGGAACTATGGCTACACCTTC. It is translated as CAITLDRNYGYTF.

This clone was counted a single time. The chain carries TRBV28 and TRBJ2-3; D may be TRBD2 (6 bases). CDR1 MDHEN and CDR2 SYDVKM come from the germline V gene. The length of the CDR3 is 16 residues. The germline V and J ends were trimmed by 3 bases and 1 base, with 14 bases remaining between them. The CDR3 reads CASSLSEAGRTDTQYF. The CDR3 DNA reads as TGTGCCAGCAGTTTGAGTGAAGCGGGCCGCACAGATACGCAGTATTTT.

The J gene is TRBJ1-2, the V gene TRBV7-9, with 8 bases that match TRBD1. Germline CDR1 SEHNR, CDR2 FQNEAQ (reference sequence). The V and J ends lost 7 bases and 4 bases, in that order; junction bases with no gene match: 17. This CDR3 is 17 amino acids long. The CDR3 loop is CASIGEDRVVQSYGYTF. The CDR3 nucleotides read TGTGCCAGCATCGGAGAGGACAGGGTCGTTCAAAGCTATGGCTACACCTTC. Combining the CDR3 with reference TRBV7-9 and TRBJ1-2 gives the whole variable domain DTGVSQNPRHKITKRGQNVTFRCDPISEHNRLYWYRQTLGQGPEFLTYFQNEAQLEKSRLLSDRFSAERPKGSFSTLEIQRTEQGDSAMYLCASIGEDRVVQSYGYTFGSGTRLTVV.

This clone was counted only a few times. The chain uses TRBV18 and TRBJ1-3; D might be TRBD1 (6 bases). Deletions cut 1 base from V and 3 bases from J, with 13 bases between. Germline V gene lookup returns CDR1 KGHSH and CDR2 LQKENI. The CDR3 sequence is 16 residues long. The CDR3 nucleotides are TGTGCCAGCTCACCACTCAGGGGAGCGGATGGAAACACCATATATTTT. Translating gives CASSPLRGADGNTIYF.

The J gene is TRBJ1-1, the V gene TRBV14, with D possibly being TRBD1 (6 bases). CDR1 and CDR2 from the germline V gene are SGHDN and FVKESK. The V end lost 2 bases, the J end lost 10 bases, and 8 bases lay between the germline ends. The CDR3 length is 11 residues. The DNA of the CDR3 is TGTGCCAGCAGCCAACAGGGGACAGCTTTCTTT. Translation gives CASSQQGTAFF. Together with reference TRBV14 and TRBJ1-1, the CDR3 gives the full variable domain: EAGVTQFPSHSVIEKGQTVTLRCDPISGHDNLYWYRRVMGKEIKFLLHFVKESKQDESGMPNNRFLAERTGGTYSTLKVQPAELEDSGVYFCASSQQGTAFFGQGTRLTVV.

The chain links TRBV7-9 to TRBJ2-7; 12 bases agree with TRBD2. Per germline, CDR1 SEHNR and CDR2 FQNEAQ (reference sequence). Germline trimming cut 5 bases from V and 5 bases from J; bases unmatched to any gene: 7. The CDR3 has 15 residues. DNA for the CDR3: TGTGCCAGCAGCCTGAGACTAGCGGGAGACAACGAGCAGTACTTC. Translated: CASSLRLAGDNEQYF.

The chain is built from TRBV19 and TRBJ2-1, with 8 bases fitting TRBD1. The length of the CDR3 is 15 residues. Per the germline V gene, CDR1 is LNHDA and CDR2 is SQIVND (reference sequence). V was clipped by 0 bases and J by 8 bases; unmatched bases: 6. CDR3: CASSIESQGADEQFF. The CDR3 bases are TGTGCCAGTAGTATAGAATCCCAGGGGGCAGATGAGCAGTTCTTC.

The V gene is TRBV5-1, the J gene TRBJ1-1, with 7 bases that match TRBD1. The CDR3 length is 13 residues. Per the germline V gene, CDR1 is SGHRS and CDR2 is YFSETQ. After removal of 4 bases from V and 3 bases from J, the junction contained 3 bases not matched to a gene. The CDR3, as DNA: TGCGCCAGCAGCCTCGGACAGGACACTGAAGCTTTCTTT. Its translation is CASSLGQDTEAFF.

This chain joins TRBV27 and TRBJ1-2; 10 bases map to TRBD1. CDR3 length: 15 residues. The germline V gene has CDR1 MNHEY and CDR2 SMNVEV (reference sequence). The V gene end was trimmed by 10 bases and the J gene end by 4 bases; junction bases not matched to a gene: 12. The CDR3 reads CATPGQGRFSYGYTF. DNA of the CDR3: TGTGCCACCCCGGGACAGGGGCGTTTTAGCTATGGCTACACCTTC.

The V gene is TRBV25-1, the J gene TRBJ2-2; TRBD2 agrees at 7 bases. The CDR3 is made up of 15 amino acids. The germline gives CDR1 MGHDK, CDR2 SYGVNS. Trimming at V came to 6 bases and at J to 2 bases, leaving 6 bases not matched to a gene. In nucleotides, the CDR3 is TGTGCCAGCAGCTCTACTAGCGTCAACACCGGGGAGCTGTTTTTT. This sequence encodes CASSSTSVNTGELFF.

V is TRBV19 and J is TRBJ1-5; D is ambiguous. Trimming took off 5 bases at V and 7 bases at J, with 9 bases between the two ends. Germline lookup yields CDR1 LNHDA and CDR2 SQIVND (reference sequence). The CDR3 extends over 12 amino acids. CDR3 bases: TGTGCCAGTAGTTTCCCTCCCCAGCCCCAGCATTTT. Translation: CASSFPPQPQHF.

The J gene is TRBJ1-3, the V gene TRBV5-1; D unresolved. Germline CDR1 SGHRS, CDR2 YFSETQ. The CDR3 is 13 residues long. V lost 3 bases and J lost 0, with 4 bases in between. The CDR3 is CASSSLSGNTIYF. As DNA, the CDR3 is TGCGCCAGCAGCTCTCTCTCTGGAAACACCATATATTTT.

The V and J genes are TRBV7-9 and TRBJ1-4, with D uncertain. Germline lookup yields CDR1 SEHNR and CDR2 FQNEAQ (reference sequence). The CDR3 extends over 15 amino acids. V dropped 2 bases and J dropped 2 bases, with 9 bases sitting between them. CDR3 bases: TGTGCCAGCAGCTTACGGGGAGAGACTAATGAAAAACTGTTTTTT. This codes for CASSLRGETNEKLFF.

The CDR3, as DNA: TGTGCCAGCAGCGTCTTAGGGACAGGAGATCGGTACCAAGAGACCCAGTACTTC. Amino acids: CASSVLGTGDRYQETQYF. V gene TRBV11-3 combines with J gene TRBJ2-5; 8 bases map to TRBD1. V lost 5 bases and J lost 0; bases outside the gene matches: 14. This CDR3 is built from 18 residues. CDR1 is SGHNT, CDR2 YENEEA, per germline.

The chain recombines TRBV2 with TRBJ1-1; 9 bases line up with TRBD1. This CDR3 is built from 15 residues. Germline trimming cut 5 bases from V and 4 bases from J; bases unmatched to any gene: 8. Germline-derived CDR1 and CDR2 are SNHLY and FYNNEI. The CDR3 bases are TGTGCCAGCAGTCTTACAAGGGACAGGGTCACTGAAGCTTTCTTT. This gives the protein CASSLTRDRVTEAFF.

CDR3 nucleotide sequence: TGCAGTGCTAGTATGCGATACTCTGGAAACACCATATATTTT. It translates to CSASMRYSGNTIYF. The chain uses TRBV20-1 and TRBJ1-3; no firm D call. Between the trimmed V and J ends, which lost 3 bases and 0 bases, there was a span of 9 bases. Germline CDR1 and CDR2: DFQATT and SNEGSKA (reference sequence). The CDR3 has 14 residues.

This clone was observed a few times. The V gene is TRBV19, the J gene TRBJ2-1; 14 bases line up with TRBD2. CDR3 length: 15 amino acids. Germline V CDR1 and CDR2: LNHDA, SQIVND (reference sequence). V was pared by 6 bases and J by 10 bases, with 8 bases of the junction left unmatched. CDR3 residues: CASSLGLAGAQEQFF. For the CDR3, the DNA is TGTGCCAGTAGCCTGGGACTAGCGGGAGCTCAGGAGCAGTTCTTC. Full variable domain (outside the CDR3, taken from reference TRBV19 and TRBJ2-1): DGGITQSPKYLFRKEGQNVTLSCEQNLNHDAMYWYRQDPGQGLRLIYYSQIVNDFQKGDIAEGYSVSREKKESFPLTVTSAQKNPTAFYLCASSLGLAGAQEQFFGPGTRLTVL.

The CDR3 protein is CATNPTGDTTYNEQFF. The CDR3 DNA sequence: TGTGCCACCAACCCGACTGGGGACACAACCTACAATGAGCAGTTCTTC. The V call is TRBV15, the J call TRBJ2-1; D possibly corresponds to TRBD1 (6 bases). Germline CDR1 LNHNV, CDR2 YYDKDF (reference sequence). CDR3 length: 16 residues. V gave up 7 bases and J gave up 2 bases, with 18 bases separating them.

The chain uses TRBV5-1 and TRBJ2-5; a weak D match, TRBD1 (5 bases). The CDR3 length is 16 residues. CDR1 and CDR2 from the germline V gene are SGHRS and YFSETQ. V was cut by 4 bases and J by 0 bases, with 16 bases left in between. The CDR3 DNA sequence: TGCGCCAGCAGCCGCCGGGTTGACAGCTACCAAGAGACCCAGTACTTC. Its translation: CASSRRVDSYQETQYF.

This sequence joins TRBV7-9 and TRBJ2-7, with D tentatively TRBD1 (5 bases). This CDR3 spans 13 amino acids. Trimming stripped 5 bases from V and 4 bases from J, with 12 bases between. Germline V lookup: CDR1 SEHNR, CDR2 FQNEAQ (reference sequence). Here the CDR3 DNA reads TGTGCCAGCAGCCCAGGGATTACGTACGAGCAGTACTTC. This gives the protein CASSPGITYEQYF. The full variable domain, with the rest looked up from reference TRBV7-9 and TRBJ2-7, is DTGVSQNPRHKITKRGQNVTFRCDPISEHNRLYWYRQTLGQGPEFLTYFQNEAQLEKSRLLSDRFSAERPKGSFSTLEIQRTEQGDSAMYLCASSPGITYEQYFGPGTRLTVT.

The chain recombines TRBV7-6 with TRBJ2-1, with a possible D match to TRBD2 (6 bases). Germline V gene lookup returns CDR1 SGHVS and CDR2 FNYEAQ. The CDR3 extends over 18 amino acids. Trimming cost V 2 bases and J 1 base, with 18 bases left between them. The CDR3 is CASSLRGLKLRSYNEQFF. The CDR3 DNA reads as TGTGCCAGCAGCTTACGGGGACTCAAATTAAGGTCCTACAATGAGCAGTTCTTC.

This chain links TRBV5-1 with TRBJ2-1, with a possible D match to TRBD2 (5 bases). Germline loops: CDR1 SGHRS, CDR2 YFSETQ. The CDR3 runs to 15 residues. The V gene lost 5 bases and the J gene lost 5 bases, with 17 bases spanning the gap. The CDR3 nucleotides are TGCGCCAGCAGTCTCACCGGACTGGCGAACAATGAGCAGTTCTTC. Residues: CASSLTGLANNEQFF.

The chain links TRBV10-1 to TRBJ1-4; no firm D call. V was pared by 3 bases and J by 0 bases, with 8 bases between. Germline assignment: CDR1 WNHNN and CDR2 SYGVQD (reference sequence). The CDR3 extends over 15 amino acids. This CDR3 is CASSDGDATNEKLFF. CDR3 DNA: TGCGCCAGCAGTGACGGGGATGCAACTAATGAAAAACTGTTTTTT.